Presented here are 27 T cell receptor beta chains from one specimen sequenced in a study of beta chain features in type 1 diabetes. cDNA synthesis used the whole RNA isolate, giving expressed TCRB sequences. Profiled with immunoSEQ multiplex PCR; TCRdb holds only in-frame clones, not every one. The data hold fewer than 200,000 clones, with approximately 8.1% observed a single time. Sequencing was carried out using central memory CD4+ T cells from blood. All receptors derive from a man aged 18 to 29 in good health.

In this sample, this clone turned up a few times. The chain uses TRBV7-8 and TRBJ2-2; D might be TRBD2 (5 bases). The germline V gene has CDR1 SGHVS and CDR2 FQNEAQ. This CDR3 has 14 amino acids. Between the trimmed V and J ends, which lost 6 bases and 7 bases, there was a span of 15 bases. CDR3 in amino acids: CASRTAAGVGELFF. As DNA, the CDR3 is TGTGCCAGCAGAACCGCTGCCGGGGTCGGGGAGCTGTTTTTT.

This clone occurred a few times. V usage is TRBV11-3 and J usage is TRBJ2-2; 9 nucleotides match TRBD1. The CDR3 length is 15 residues. After removal of 3 bases from V and 7 bases from J, the junction contained 6 bases not matched to a gene. Germline CDR1 is SGHNT and CDR2 is YENEEA. This CDR3 is CASSFSGTGIGELFF. CDR3 nucleotide sequence: TGTGCCAGCAGCTTTTCCGGGACAGGGATCGGGGAGCTGTTTTTT.

This clone has only a few counts. The chain employs TRBV15 and TRBJ2-1; D is possibly TRBD2 (5 bases). CDR1 LNHNV and CDR2 YYDKDF come from the germline V gene (reference sequence). The CDR3 runs 15 residues. The V gene lost 4 bases and the J gene lost 9 bases, with 19 bases spanning the gap. The CDR3 bases are TGTGCCACCAGCACCCACACAATACTAGTAGGTGAGCAGTTCTTC. Encoded protein: CATSTHTILVGEQFF. The variable domain in full, with the rest retrieved from reference TRBV15 and TRBJ2-1, is DAMVIQNPRYQVTQFGKPVTLSCSQTLNHNVMYWYQQKSSQAPKLLFHYYDKDFNNEADTPDNFQSRRPNTSFCFLDIRSPGLGDTAMYLCATSTHTILVGEQFFGPGTRLTVL.

V is TRBV19 and J is TRBJ1-5; 9 bases map to TRBD1. CDR3 length equals 15 residues. Per the germline V gene, CDR1 is LNHDA and CDR2 is SQIVND (reference sequence). V shed 6 bases, J shed 6 bases, and the junction held 9 bases outside the gene matches. The CDR3 region is CASSTGTGQSQPQHF. The DNA for the CDR3 is TGTGCCAGTAGCACCGGGACAGGGCAGAGTCAGCCCCAGCATTTT.

The gene calls are TRBV28 and TRBJ1-1, with D perhaps matching TRBD1 (5 bases). V was trimmed by 2 bases and J by 2 bases, leaving 9 bases between them. Germline CDR1 reads MDHEN; CDR2 reads SYDVKM. This CDR3 is built from 14 residues. For the CDR3, the DNA is TGTGCCAGCAGTTTAGGGGGAGGTAACACTGAAGCTTTCTTT. This gives the protein CASSLGGGNTEAFF.

This clone appeared a few times. The V and J genes are TRBV7-2 and TRBJ2-3; no reliable D call. With 2 bases removed from V and 4 bases from J, the gap between germline ends came to 10 bases. This CDR3 region has 14 residues. Germline V gene data show CDR1 as SGHTA and CDR2 as FQGNSA. The CDR3 loop reads CASSLWLVADTQYF. The CDR3 DNA reads TGTGCCAGCAGCTTATGGCTAGTGGCAGATACGCAGTATTTT.

The V call is TRBV4-3, the J call TRBJ2-7, with a tentative D call TRBD2 (5 bases). CDR1 is LGHNA, CDR2 YSLEER, per germline. There are 14 residues in the CDR3. The V end was cut by 1 base, the J end by 2 bases, with 9 bases between. The CDR3 loop reads CASSQGEGAYEQYF. CDR3 nucleotides: TGCGCCAGCAGCCAAGGTGAGGGAGCCTACGAGCAGTACTTC.

This clone was seen only a few times. The chain employs TRBV19 and TRBJ2-7, with a weak D call TRBD2 (6 bases). CDR1 LNHDA and CDR2 SQIVND come from the germline V gene (reference sequence). The V end lost 6 bases, the J end lost 4 bases, and 13 bases lay between the germline ends. CDR3 size: 13 residues. CDR3 sequence: CASSMTSWYEQYF. The CDR3 nucleotides are TGTGCCAGTAGCATGACTAGTTGGTACGAGCAGTACTTC.

Here the CDR3 DNA reads TGTGCCAGCAGCTCCCGGGACAGGGGACCCTACAATGAGCAGTTCTTC. Translation gives CASSSRDRGPYNEQFF. This rearrangement joins TRBV11-2 to TRBJ2-1, with 10 bases lining up with TRBD1. The CDR3 contains 16 residues. V lost 4 bases, J lost 2 bases, and 5 bases stayed unmatched. Germline CDR1 is SGHAT and CDR2 is FQNNGV.

The sample holds many counts of this clone. J is TRBJ2-5 and V is TRBV11-2, with D perhaps TRBD1 (5 bases). This CDR3 region has 14 residues. V was trimmed by 5 bases and J by 5 bases, leaving 15 bases between them. Germline V gives CDR1 SGHAT, CDR2 FQNNGV. The DNA of the CDR3 is TGTGCCAGCAGCATTGGACATGCTGGGGAGACCCAGTACTTC. The encoded protein is CASSIGHAGETQYF.

The V gene is TRBV28, the J gene TRBJ2-3; 8 nucleotides align to TRBD1. This CDR3 is 16 amino acids long. Germline V CDR1 and CDR2: MDHEN, SYDVKM. After removal of 2 bases from V and 4 bases from J, the junction contained 8 bases not matched to a gene. In DNA form, the CDR3 reads TGTGCCAGCAGTTTAATGGGGACAGGTTCCTCAGATACGCAGTATTTT. Its translation: CASSLMGTGSSDTQYF. The full variable domain, with the rest looked up from reference TRBV28 and TRBJ2-3, is DVKVTQSSRYLVKRTGEKVFLECVQDMDHENMFWYRQDPGLGLRLIYFSYDVKMKEKGDIPEGYSVSREKKERFSLILESASTNQTSMYLCASSLMGTGSSDTQYFGPGTRLTVL.

The chain recombines TRBV30 with TRBJ2-7; D is possibly TRBD1 (6 bases). This CDR3 comprises 12 residues. Germline V lookup: CDR1 GTSNPN, CDR2 SVGIG (reference sequence). Trimming cost V 5 bases and J 3 bases, with 11 bases left between them. CDR3 DNA: TGTGCCTGGTCTTGGGGGCGCTACGAGCAGTACTTC. It encodes CAWSWGRYEQYF.

The chain carries TRBV15 and TRBJ2-5; the D gene is possibly TRBD2 (5 bases). CDR3 length: 14 amino acids. Per germline, CDR1 LNHNV and CDR2 YYDKDF (reference sequence). Trimming took off 5 bases at V and 1 base at J, with 11 bases between the two ends. Here the CDR3 reads CATSPGLSQETQYF. CDR3 coding DNA: TGTGCCACCAGCCCAGGACTGAGCCAAGAGACCCAGTACTTC.

The CDR3 region is CAWSAARVRSGANVLTF. Here the CDR3 DNA reads TGTGCCTGGAGTGCTGCCAGGGTCCGCTCTGGGGCCAACGTCCTGACTTTC. This chain connects TRBV30 to TRBJ2-6; maybe TRBD1 (5 bases). The ends were cut back, 1 base at V and 0 bases at J, with 13 bases in the middle. There are 17 residues in the CDR3. Germline values: CDR1 GTSNPN, CDR2 SVGIG (reference sequence).

The V call is TRBV25-1, the J call TRBJ1-3; D is unresolved. Germline CDR1 reads MGHDK; CDR2 reads SYGVNS. This CDR3 is 15 amino acids long. The V gene lost 5 bases and the J gene lost 1 base, with 12 bases spanning the gap. In nucleotides, the CDR3 is TGTGCCAGCAGTAGGGCGGGGAGATCTGGAAACACCATATATTTT. It yields the protein CASSRAGRSGNTIYF.

This rearrangement joins TRBV9 to TRBJ2-1; 12 nucleotides agree with TRBD2. Germline lookup yields CDR1 SGDLS and CDR2 YYNGEE. The length of the CDR3 is 15 residues. The J segment lost 8 bases and the V segment lost 2 bases, leaving 5 bases of the junction unmatched. The CDR3 spells CASSVASGGVYEQFF. The CDR3 DNA is TGTGCCAGCAGCGTCGCTAGCGGGGGGGTATATGAGCAGTTCTTC.

In its sample, this clone was seen a few times. The J gene is TRBJ1-1, the V gene TRBV4-1; the match to TRBD1 covers 7 bases. There are 15 residues in the CDR3. Germline V gives CDR1 MGHRA, CDR2 YSYEKL. V gave up 0 bases and J gave up 5 bases; unmatched junction bases: 6. The DNA for the CDR3 is TGCGCCAGCAGCCAAGATTGGGACAGAGGGACTGAAGCTTTCTTT. Translation gives CASSQDWDRGTEAFF.

There are a few counts of this clone. CDR3 sequence (DNA): TGTGCCAGCAGCTTAGGACAGGTCTACGAGCAGTACTTC. Amino acid sequence: CASSLGQVYEQYF. The V and J genes are TRBV7-2 and TRBJ2-5; TRBD1 is a possible D gene (6 bases). Gene TRBJ2-7 matches the end of the DNA better, so the J call may be wrong. The CDR3 runs to 13 residues. Germline values: CDR1 SGHTA, CDR2 FQGNSA.

In DNA form, the CDR3 reads TGTGCCAGCAGCTTAGCAGGGCTACACGAGCAGTACTTC. Protein sequence: CASSLAGLHEQYF. The V gene is TRBV11-2, the J gene TRBJ2-7, with D tentatively TRBD1 (5 bases). Trimming left V 1 base short and J 5 bases short, with 9 bases between. Germline loops: CDR1 SGHAT, CDR2 FQNNGV. The CDR3 runs to 13 residues.

J is TRBJ1-6 and V is TRBV7-2, with D perhaps TRBD1 (5 bases). The CDR3 extends over 15 amino acids. Germline-derived CDR1 and CDR2 are SGHTA and FQGNSA. The V end was cut by 1 base, the J end by 5 bases, with 9 bases between. CDR3 coding DNA: TGTGCCAGCAGCTTAGGGTTCAGGGATAATTCACCCCTCCACTTT. Translating gives CASSLGFRDNSPLHF.

The V and J genes are TRBV6-6 and TRBJ1-3; 10 bases align to TRBD1. Per germline, CDR1 MNHNY and CDR2 SVGAGI (reference sequence). The CDR3 covers 16 residues. J was trimmed by 1 base and V by 5 bases; bases with no gene match: 5. The DNA of the CDR3 is TGTGCCAGCAGTCCAGACAGGGGGCGATCTGGAAACACCATATATTTT. Translation: CASSPDRGRSGNTIYF.

This clone was detected a few times. The chain has TRBV27 and TRBJ2-2; the D is unclear. Germline-derived CDR1 and CDR2 are MNHEY and SMNVEV (reference sequence). Trimming stripped 6 bases from V and 2 bases from J, with 10 bases between. This CDR3 has 14 residues. The CDR3 protein is CASRRLSNTGELFF. The CDR3 region has the DNA TGTGCCAGCAGACGACTGTCTAACACCGGGGAGCTGTTTTTT.

This clone was seen at least ten times. This chain connects TRBV30 to TRBJ1-4; the D gene is possibly TRBD1 (5 bases). V was shortened by 4 bases and J by 10 bases, with 13 bases between the two germline ends. The germline V gene encodes CDR1 GTSNPN and CDR2 SVGIG (reference sequence). The CDR3 contains 12 residues. The CDR3 loop is CAWTGTTGKLFF. The CDR3 DNA follows: TGTGCCTGGACAGGGACTACTGGAAAACTGTTTTTT.

This clone was counted only a few times. This chain connects TRBV7-6 to TRBJ2-6; perhaps TRBD1 as D (5 bases). Germline values: CDR1 SGHVS, CDR2 FNYEAQ. Trimming cost V 0 bases and J 0 bases, with 9 bases left between them. The CDR3 consists of 17 residues. CDR3 loop: CASSLATGISGANVLTF. The DNA of the CDR3 is TGTGCCAGCAGCTTAGCCACAGGTATCTCTGGGGCCAACGTCCTGACTTTC.

The chain is built from TRBV6-5 and TRBJ2-7, with 12 bases aligning to TRBD2. The CDR3 has 16 amino acids. Germline-derived CDR1 and CDR2 are MNHEY and SVGAGI. Unmatched junction bases numbered 6, after V lost 2 bases and J lost 4 bases. This chain's CDR3 is CASSYASGRAKYEQYF. The CDR3 bases are TGTGCCAGCAGTTACGCTAGCGGGAGGGCAAAGTACGAGCAGTACTTC.

The chain is built from TRBV5-4 and TRBJ2-1; perhaps TRBD2 as D (5 bases). The CDR3 is 14 residues long. CDR1 and CDR2 (germline): SGHNT, YYREEE (reference sequence). V shed 4 bases and J shed 4 bases, with 12 bases lying between them. For the CDR3, the DNA is TGTGCCAGCAGCCTCCCCGGGGATTACAATGAGCAGTTCTTC. This gives the protein CASSLPGDYNEQFF. Full variable domain (remainder filled in from reference TRBV5-4 and TRBJ2-1): ETGVTQSPTHLIKTRGQQVTLRCSSQSGHNTVSWYQQALGQGPQFIFQYYREEENGRGNFPPRFSGLQFPNYSSELNVNALELDDSALYLCASSLPGDYNEQFFGPGTRLTVL.

The chain carries TRBV7-2 and TRBJ2-1; possibly TRBD2 for D (5 bases). This CDR3 has 16 residues. Germline V gives CDR1 SGHTA, CDR2 FQGNSA. The V end lost 1 base, the J end lost 8 bases, and 18 bases lay between the germline ends. CDR3 sequence reads: CASSLVVRRPADEQFF. The CDR3 DNA follows: TGTGCCAGCAGCTTAGTTGTTCGGAGGCCAGCCGATGAGCAGTTCTTC.